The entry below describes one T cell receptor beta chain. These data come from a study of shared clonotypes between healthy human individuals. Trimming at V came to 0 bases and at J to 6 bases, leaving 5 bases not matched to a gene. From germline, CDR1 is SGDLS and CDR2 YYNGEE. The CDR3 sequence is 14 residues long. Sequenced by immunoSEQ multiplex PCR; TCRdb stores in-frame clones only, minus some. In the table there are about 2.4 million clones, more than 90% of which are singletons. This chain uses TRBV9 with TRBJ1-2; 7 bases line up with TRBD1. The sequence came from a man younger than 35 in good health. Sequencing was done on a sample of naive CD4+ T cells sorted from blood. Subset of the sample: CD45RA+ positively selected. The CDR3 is CASSVGLGQHGYTF. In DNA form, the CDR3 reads TGTGCCAGCAGCGTAGGTCTGGGACAGCATGGCTACACCTTC.